This TCR beta chain derives from a study of monozygotic twins with inflammatory bowel disease. Study-wide results and limits: Fewer clonotypes were shared with others by IBD patients than by healthy twins, especially with disease activity. Telling different T cell subtypes apart from each other was not possible. What may have added variability to patient repertoires is that immunosuppressive treatments differed.

With respect to this clonotype: Its cognate antigen is unknown.

Each of TCRalpha and TCRbeta cDNA went through two nested PCRs, lasting roughly 15 and 9 cycles. TCRdb re-called the 5' RACE reads, yielding one record per CDR3 amino acid sequence without DNA. Its table records 110,000 to 150,000 distinct CDR3 sequences. This CDR3 has 16 residues. The germline V gene encodes CDR1 SGHNT and CDR2 YYREEE (reference sequence). The chain carries TRBV5-4 and TRBJ2-2; TCRdb reports TRBD2, a call that lacks DNA to check it against. The clonotype originates from a human donor with ulcerative colitis or Crohn's disease, or a healthy co-twin of an affected twin (not recorded which). Material: blood. CDR3 region: CASSLGRLASTGELFF.